Listed here is a single T cell receptor (beta chain). These data originate in a study of T cells in Graves' hyperthyroidism and ophthalmopathy. TCR beta CDR3 regions were amplified from RNA. In the first-round RT-PCR of the TCR CDR3, the HTBI primer set was used. A single record per CDR3 protein comes from TCRdb applying MiXCR to the multiplex PCR reads. Of fewer than 350,000 distinct CDR3 sequences listed, over 15% were seen once; the top ten hold less than 20%. Germline V lookup: CDR1 MDHEN, CDR2 SYDVKM. The V and J ends lost 3 bases and 3 bases respectively, with 14 bases between them. The CDR3 consists of 15 residues.

This chain uses TRBV28 with TRBJ1-2, with TRBD1 as a possible D gene (6 bases). The sequence was collected from a woman in her 40s with Graves' ophthalmopathy. The sequencing input was blood. CDR3 sequence reads: CASSLGSQGHYGYTF. The CDR3 coding sequence is TGTGCCAGCAGTTTGGGCAGTCAGGGGCACTATGGCTACACCTTC.